These 28 T cell receptor beta chains were all obtained from the same sample, sequenced in a study of OX40 agonist ivuxolimab in advanced cancers. Method: immunoSEQ multiplex PCR; TCRdb's copy keeps in-frame clones and lacks some. The profile shows 55,000 to 70,000 clones, 84% of them singletons. The input for sequencing was CD4+ or CD8+ T cells sorted from blood, taken in a trial of the OX40 agonist ivuxolimab. The receptors derive from an adult with an advanced solid tumor such as melanoma, head and neck, liver or kidney cancer.

The genes are TRBV6-5 and TRBJ2-1; TRBD1 matches at 10 bases. This CDR3 is built from 14 residues. Germline trimming cut 4 bases from V and 8 bases from J; bases unmatched to any gene: 5. The germline CDR1 and CDR2 sequences are MNHEY and SVGAGI. CDR3 in DNA: TGTGCCAGCAGTTTAGACAGGGGGCAGTATGAGCAGTTCTTC. Amino acids: CASSLDRGQYEQFF.

The chain has TRBV7-9 and TRBJ2-7; 9 bases align to TRBD1. The CDR3 is made up of 14 amino acids. CDR1 and CDR2 from the germline V gene are SEHNR and FQNEAQ (reference sequence). Losses at the gene ends were 4 bases for V and 2 bases for J; bases not matched to a gene: 3. The CDR3 is CASSSGQGPYEQYF. The CDR3 coding sequence is TGTGCCAGCAGCTCCGGACAGGGGCCCTACGAGCAGTACTTC.

The chain recombines TRBV19 with TRBJ1-5; D is unclear. Between the trimmed V and J ends, which lost 8 bases and 2 bases, there was a span of 7 bases. Per germline, CDR1 LNHDA and CDR2 SQIVND (reference sequence). This CDR3 spans 12 amino acids. CDR3 residues: CASRLGNQPQHF. The CDR3 bases are TGTGCCAGTCGGTTAGGCAATCAGCCCCAGCATTTT.

V and J are TRBV29-1 and TRBJ2-1, with no clear D. V was pared by 7 bases and J by 0 bases, with 10 bases between. Germline CDR1 SQVTM, CDR2 ANQGSEA. The CDR3 is 13 amino acids. The CDR3 DNA follows: TGCAGCGGGGGATTAAGCTCCTACAATGAGCAGTTCTTC. Translated: CSGGLSSYNEQFF.

This clone was observed a few times. The chain combines TRBV7-9 with TRBJ2-7; D possibly corresponds to TRBD2 (5 bases). Germline values: CDR1 SEHNR, CDR2 FQNEAQ (reference sequence). The CDR3 length is 12 residues. V lost 6 bases and J 9 bases, leaving 15 bases between the germline ends. The CDR3 here is CASSWESLGQYF. The CDR3 DNA sequence: TGTGCCAGCAGTTGGGAGTCTCTCGGGCAGTACTTC.

This clone is labeled as medium-sized. The chain combines TRBV7-3 with TRBJ1-4, with D hard to call. Trimming took off 3 bases at V and 7 bases at J, with 9 bases between the two ends. The germline CDR1 and CDR2 sequences are SGHTA and FQGTGA. The CDR3 sequence is 13 residues long. This chain's CDR3 is CASSFRPGEKLFF. CDR3 nucleotide sequence: TGTGCCAGCAGCTTTCGACCGGGTGAAAAACTGTTTTTT.

This rearrangement joins TRBV4-1 to TRBJ1-6; D uncertain. There are 19 residues in the CDR3. V lost 1 base and J 6 bases, leaving 22 bases between the germline ends. Germline values: CDR1 MGHRA, CDR2 YSYEKL. In DNA form, the CDR3 reads TGCGCCAGCAGCCAAGGATTCAGATCGGGATTCTTGGGTAATTCACCCCTCCACTTT. Translating gives CASSQGFRSGFLGNSPLHF.

DNA for the CDR3: TGCGCCAGCAGCTTGGGGCAGGGACAAGAGACCCAGTACTTC. Translated, it gives CASSLGQGQETQYF. The rearrangement joins TRBV5-1 to TRBJ2-5; D may be TRBD1 (5 bases). The CDR3 has 14 amino acids. Germline-derived CDR1 and CDR2 are SGHRS and YFSETQ. Trimming took off 0 bases at V and 2 bases at J, with 8 bases between the two ends.

A few counts support this clone. The same CDR3 arises from other DNA sequences in this sample as well. The chain combines TRBV29-1 with TRBJ1-6, with D possibly matching TRBD1 (6 bases). Germline V lookup: CDR1 SQVTM, CDR2 ANQGSEA. The CDR3 has 14 amino acids. V was cut by 4 bases and J by 5 bases, with 12 bases left in between. CDR3 region: CSVAAGDHNSPLHF. The CDR3 coding sequence is TGCAGCGTTGCCGCAGGGGACCATAATTCACCCCTCCACTTT.

The chain has TRBV5-4 and TRBJ2-1; 12 bases are shared with TRBD1. With V trimmed by 0 bases and J by 7 bases, 14 bases remained unmatched. The CDR3 consists of 19 residues. Germline-derived CDR1 and CDR2 are SGHNT and YYREEE (reference sequence). The CDR3 region has the DNA TGTGCCAGCAGCTTGGCCGGGACAGGGGGCCTCCCACGGAAGAATGAGCAGTTCTTC. It is translated as CASSLAGTGGLPRKNEQFF.

In this sample, this clone turned up a few times. The chain carries TRBV29-1 and TRBJ2-3, with 9 bases matching TRBD2. The germline V gene encodes CDR1 SQVTM and CDR2 ANQGSEA. This CDR3 has 13 amino acids. After removal of 5 bases from V and 4 bases from J, the junction contained 4 bases not matched to a gene. The CDR3 here is CSVYSGSADTQYF. CDR3 bases: TGCAGCGTTTATAGCGGGAGTGCAGATACGCAGTATTTT.

The genes are TRBV5-1 and TRBJ1-3; TRBD1 might be the D (5 bases). Germline CDR1 and CDR2: SGHRS and YFSETQ. V lost 1 base to trimming and J lost 2 bases, with 16 bases between them. The CDR3 has 17 amino acids. This CDR3 reads CASSLRPGFETGNTIYF. The DNA of the CDR3 is TGCGCCAGCAGCTTGAGGCCAGGGTTTGAGACTGGAAACACCATATATTTT. The whole variable domain, filled in from reference TRBV5-1 and TRBJ1-3, reads KAGVTQTPRYLIKTRGQQVTLSCSPISGHRSVSWYQQTPGQGLQFLFEYFSETQRNKGNFPGRFSGRQFSNSRSEMNVSTLELGDSALYLCASSLRPGFETGNTIYFGEGSWLTVV.

This rearrangement joins TRBV12-2 to TRBJ1-1. TRBV12-2 is tagged as a pseudogene. The CDR3 consists of 16 residues. The CDR3 DNA is TGTGCAAGTCGCTTAGAGAGGTCAGGTTTGGGCACTGAAGCTTTCTTT. Protein sequence: CASRLERSGLGTEAFF.

V and J are TRBV2 and TRBJ1-2, with 10 bases fitting TRBD1. Germline V gene data show CDR1 as SNHLY and CDR2 as FYNNEI. After removal of 6 bases from V and 7 bases from J, the junction contained 11 bases not matched to a gene. This CDR3 is 15 amino acids long. DNA for the CDR3: TGTGCCAGCAGCGACACACGAAGACAGGGGGCTGGCTACACCTTC. It codes for CASSDTRRQGAGYTF.

The sample holds a few counts of this clone. The rearrangement joins TRBV18 to TRBJ1-1; unclear D gene. The CDR3 is made up of 14 amino acids. Germline V gene data show CDR1 as KGHSH and CDR2 as LQKENI. V was pared by 0 bases and J by 5 bases, with 10 bases between. CDR3 coding DNA: TGTGCCAGCTCACCACCAGGGTTGACGACTGAAGCTTTCTTT. This sequence encodes CASSPPGLTTEAFF.

The chain is built from TRBV28 and TRBJ1-2, with TRBD1 matching 8 bases. Germline CDR1 is MDHEN and CDR2 is SYDVKM. V was pared by 5 bases and J by 2 bases, with 10 bases of the junction left unmatched. The CDR3 runs 16 residues. In DNA form, the CDR3 reads TGTGCCAGCAGTCCACCAGGACAGGGTTTAAACTATGGCTACACCTTC. It is translated as CASSPPGQGLNYGYTF.

This sequence joins TRBV19 and TRBJ2-2; TRBD2 matches 12 bases. CDR3 length: 15 residues. V gave up 5 bases and J gave up 7 bases; unmatched junction bases: 5. From germline, CDR1 is LNHDA and CDR2 SQIVND (reference sequence). The DNA for the CDR3 is TGTGCCAGTAGTTGGACTAGCGGGGAGTTCGGGGAGCTGTTTTTT. Translation gives CASSWTSGEFGELFF.

This chain links TRBV6-4 with TRBJ2-7; maybe TRBD2 (6 bases). CDR3 length: 14 amino acids. Looked up from germline, CDR1 is MRHNA and CDR2 is SNTAGT. Trimming removed 5 bases from V and 1 base from J, with 12 bases in between. The CDR3 sequence: CASSPRAGSYEQYF. CDR3 nucleotides: TGTGCCAGCAGTCCGCGAGCGGGTTCCTACGAGCAGTACTTC.

The genes are TRBV27 and TRBJ2-7, with 7 bases lining up with TRBD2. The CDR3 is 11 amino acids. Germline CDR1 reads MNHEY; CDR2 reads SMNVEV (reference sequence). V was pared by 8 bases and J by 6 bases, with 4 bases of the junction left unmatched. CDR3 nucleotide sequence: TGTGCCAGCCTTGGGGGGGGCGAGCAGTACTTC. Its translation is CASLGGGEQYF.

This chain connects TRBV11-2 to TRBJ2-4; 8 nucleotides align to TRBD1. The junction had 11 bases not matched to a gene; V was cut back by 1 base and J by 0 bases. CDR1 and CDR2 (germline): SGHAT, FQNNGV. The CDR3 has 19 amino acids. The CDR3 region has the DNA TGTGCCAGCAGCTTAGGGCAGGGGGCTACTAATATAGCCAAAAACATTCAGTACTTC. It encodes CASSLGQGATNIAKNIQYF.

In this sample, this clone turned up a few times. The chain is built from TRBV4-1 and TRBJ2-7; D is possibly TRBD2 (5 bases). Per germline, CDR1 MGHRA and CDR2 YSYEKL. This CDR3 contains 11 residues. Trimming stripped 2 bases from V and 10 bases from J, with 9 bases between. CDR3 DNA sequence: TGCGCCAGCAGCCAACGGGATTCCCAGTACTTC. Protein: CASSQRDSQYF.

The chain links TRBV19 to TRBJ2-1; tentative D call: TRBD1 (5 bases). This CDR3 has 12 amino acids. The germline V and J ends were trimmed by 5 bases and 7 bases, with 9 bases remaining between them. Germline-derived CDR1 and CDR2 are LNHDA and SQIVND (reference sequence). For the CDR3, the DNA is TGTGCCAGTAGTCAGGGCCGGAATGAGCAGTTCTTC. Translation gives CASSQGRNEQFF.

The chain has TRBV10-3 and TRBJ1-5; D unresolved. Trimming shortened V by 2 bases and J by 4 bases, and 6 bases separated the two germline ends. The CDR3 sequence is 13 residues long. Germline V gene lookup returns CDR1 ENHRY and CDR2 SYGVKD. CDR3 residues: CAISETGNQPQHF. CDR3 DNA: TGTGCCATCAGTGAGACCGGAAATCAGCCCCAGCATTTT.

V is TRBV25-1 and J is TRBJ2-3, with 10 bases identical to TRBD1. Trimming cost V 0 bases and J 5 bases; bases outside gene matches: 5. The CDR3 has 16 amino acids. The V gene's germline CDR1 is MGHDK and CDR2 SYGVNS. CDR3 amino acids: CASSEYVTGGEDTQYF. CDR3 bases: TGTGCCAGCAGTGAATATGTGACAGGGGGCGAAGATACGCAGTATTTT.

This clone was seen only once. The chain is built from TRBV11-1 and TRBJ1-1; D remains unclear. Trimming removed 2 bases at V and 1 base at J, with 11 bases between. The CDR3 has 15 amino acids. Germline values: CDR1 SGHAT, CDR2 FQDESV (reference sequence). The DNA for the CDR3 is TGTGCCAGCAGCTTAACCGGGGTTTGGAACACTGAAGCTTTCTTT. Protein sequence: CASSLTGVWNTEAFF.

This clone was seen a few times. The chain has TRBV19 and TRBJ1-4; D may be TRBD1 (5 bases). Germline CDR1 and CDR2: LNHDA and SQIVND (reference sequence). Trimming removed 3 bases from V and 7 bases from J, with 12 bases in between. This CDR3 is built from 14 residues. The CDR3 DNA reads TGTGCCAGTAGTATGTGGGGGAGCGGTGAAAAACTGTTTTTT. It translates to CASSMWGSGEKLFF.

V usage is TRBV9 and J usage is TRBJ2-1, with D unclear. The CDR3 is made up of 13 amino acids. Looked up from germline, CDR1 is SGDLS and CDR2 is YYNGEE. V lost 3 bases and J 0 bases, leaving 4 bases between the germline ends. The CDR3 coding sequence is TGTGCCAGCAGCGGTAGCTCCTACAATGAGCAGTTCTTC. Its translation: CASSGSSYNEQFF.

The chain is built from TRBV11-2 and TRBJ2-7; 7 bases agree with TRBD2. Trimming cost V 3 bases and J 3 bases; bases outside gene matches: 5. The germline CDR1 and CDR2 sequences are SGHAT and FQNNGV. There are 14 residues in the CDR3. The CDR3 loop reads CASSLSGGNYEQYF. The DNA of the CDR3 is TGTGCCAGCAGCTTGTCGGGGGGAAACTACGAGCAGTACTTC.